This T cell receptor (beta chain) was sequenced during a study of technical replicates of blood from several donors. TCRdb's copy holds only in-frame clones and misses some; the assay was immunoSEQ multiplex PCR. The sample has 68,000 or so clones, about 97% seen once. The CDR3 is made up of 16 amino acids. CDR1 and CDR2 from the germline V gene are SGDLS and YYNGEE. V gave up 3 bases and J gave up 1 base, with 11 bases separating them. The chain is built from TRBV9 and TRBJ2-6; no firm D call. The sample was T cells isolated from PBMCs. This TCR derives from a human donor in good health. Here the CDR3 reads CASSGAASSGANVLTF. CDR3 in DNA: TGTGCCAGCAGCGGAGCTGCTTCGTCTGGGGCCAACGTCCTGACTTTC.